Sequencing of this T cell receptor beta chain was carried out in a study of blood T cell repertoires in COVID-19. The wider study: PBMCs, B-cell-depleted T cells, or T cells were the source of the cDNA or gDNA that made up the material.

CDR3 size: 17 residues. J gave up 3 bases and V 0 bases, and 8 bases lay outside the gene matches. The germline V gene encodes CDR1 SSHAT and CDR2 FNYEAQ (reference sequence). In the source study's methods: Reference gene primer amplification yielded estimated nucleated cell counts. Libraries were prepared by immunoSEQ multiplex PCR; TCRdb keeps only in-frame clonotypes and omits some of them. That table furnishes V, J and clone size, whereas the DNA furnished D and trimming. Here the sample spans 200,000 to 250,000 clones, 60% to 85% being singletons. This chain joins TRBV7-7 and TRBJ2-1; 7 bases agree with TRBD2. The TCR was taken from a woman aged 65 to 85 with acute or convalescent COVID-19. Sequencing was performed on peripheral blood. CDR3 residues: CASSLAEGLADYNEQFF. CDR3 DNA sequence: TGTGCCAGCAGCTTAGCGGAGGGGCTAGCGGACTACAATGAGCAGTTCTTC.